These T cell receptor beta chains were read from a single sample in a study of technical replicates of blood from a few donors. Sequencing used immunoSEQ multiplex PCR; TCRdb keeps in-frame clones, though not all of them. The sample has about 85,000 clones, roughly 94% seen once; the top ten hold 0.2% to 0.3%. Sequenced input: T cells isolated from PBMCs. The origin of the receptors is a human donor in good health. Each CDR3 is given with its conserved first and last residue. D genes are given only for firm matches. Size values are once, few and many counts, or a class for expanded clones, and some rows have none.

abundance	v_gene	j_gene	d_gene	CDR3nt	CDR3aa
-	TRBV7-9	TRBJ2-7	-	TGTGCCAGCAGCTTGGGGTTAGCGCACAGTTACTACGAGCAGTACTTC	CASSLGLAHSYYEQYF
-	TRBV5-1	TRBJ2-5	TRBD1	TGCGCCAGCAGCTTGCAGGGGGCCCCCCAAGAGACCCAGTACTTC	CASSLQGAPQETQYF
-	TRBV28	TRBJ1-1	-	TGTGCCAGCAGTTTAGATCCGGGGGGAACTGAAGCTTTCTTT	CASSLDPGGTEAFF
-	TRBV7-3	TRBJ1-2	-	TGTGCCAGCAGCTTCCCGGGGGGGGGCTATGGCTACACCTTC	CASSFPGGGYGYTF
-	TRBV19	TRBJ2-1	TRBD2	TGTGCCAGTAGTATGGGTGGTAGAGGACTAGCGGTTTACAATGAGCAGTTCTTC	CASSMGGRGLAVYNEQFF
-	TRBV29-1	TRBJ1-2	-	TGCAGCGTCCCCACAGGGAAGTATGGCTACACCTTC	CSVPTGKYGYTF
-	TRBV6-5	TRBJ2-1	-	TGTGCCAGCAACACAGGGTATGAGCAGTTCTTC	CASNTGYEQFF
-	TRBV4-1	TRBJ2-1	TRBD2	TGCGCCAGCAGCTTCGGACTAGCGGGAGGTAATGAGCAGTTCTTC	CASSFGLAGGNEQFF
-	TRBV28	TRBJ2-1	TRBD2	TGTGCCAGCAGTACCACGGGACTAGCGAACAAGCGAAACTCCTACAATGAGCAGTTCTTC	CASSTTGLANKRNSYNEQFF
-	TRBV6-5	TRBJ2-7	TRBD2	TGTGCCAGCAGTTCCATAGCGGGAGCCGGCTACGAGCAGTACTTC	CASSSIAGAGYEQYF
few	TRBV28	TRBJ2-6	-	TGTGCCAGCAGTTTGTCGGGAGTTGCTGGGGCCAACGTCCTGACTTTC	CASSLSGVAGANVLTF
-	TRBV29-1	TRBJ2-1	TRBD2	TGCAGCGTGGAGTTACCGGGACTAGATACCTACAATGAGCAGTTCTTC	CSVELPGLDTYNEQFF
-	TRBV15	TRBJ2-7	-	TGTGCCACCAACGGGATGGACTCCTACGAGCAGTACTTC	CATNGMDSYEQYF
-	TRBV6-1	TRBJ2-5	TRBD2	TGTGCCAGCAACCCCGGGACTAGTGAGACCCAGTACTTC	CASNPGTSETQYF
-	TRBV6-1	TRBJ2-5	-	TGTGCCAGCAGTGAACTGCGGCGGCCCATGTCCCTTACGACCCAGTACTTC	CASSELRRPMSLTTQYF
-	TRBV29-1	TRBJ1-2	TRBD1	TGCAGCGTTGGGGACAGGGGGCGCGGGAATGGCTACACCTTC	CSVGDRGRGNGYTF
once	TRBV23-1	TRBJ1-1	TRBD1	TGCGCCAGCAGTAAGACAGGGGACCCTGAAGCTTTCTTT	CASSKTGDPEAFF
-	TRBV28	TRBJ1-2	-	TGTGCCAGCAGTTTAAAGTTTTCGGCAGTAGCGAAGAGCTATGGCTACACCTTC	CASSLKFSAVAKSYGYTF
-	TRBV6-5	TRBJ2-2	TRBD1	TGTGCCAGCAAGAGGGGGCAGAACACCGGGGAGCTGTTTTTT	CASKRGQNTGELFF
-	TRBV5-1	TRBJ1-3	-	TGCGCCAGCAGTCCGTCCCCGGGTTCCTCTGGAAACACCATATATTTT	CASSPSPGSSGNTIYF
once	TRBV5-1	TRBJ2-1	TRBD1	TGCGCCAGCAGCTTGGAAAACAGGGGCAAGGGTACCTACAATGAGCAGTTCTTC	CASSLENRGKGTYNEQFF
-	TRBV28	TRBJ1-2	-	TGTGCCAGCACGGAGGGATTCTATGGCTACACCTTC	CASTEGFYGYTF
-	TRBV7-6	TRBJ1-2	-	TGTGCCAGCAGCCCAGGCGCGACCCAGGGGTTGTATGGCTACACCTTC	CASSPGATQGLYGYTF
-	TRBV9	TRBJ1-2	TRBD1	TGTGCCAGCAGCGCGCGTCGGACAGGCGGTTACTATGGCTACACCTTC	CASSARRTGGYYGYTF
-	TRBV29-1	TRBJ1-1	-	TGCAGCGTTGAAGCGGGGTACACTGAAGCTTTCTTT	CSVEAGYTEAFF
once	TRBV9	TRBJ1-3	TRBD1	TGTGCCAGCAGCCTGACAGGGGCTGGAAACACCATATATTTT	CASSLTGAGNTIYF
once	TRBV19	TRBJ2-6	TRBD1	TGTGCCAGTAGTATTGGGCCGGGACAGGGGGCGTCTGGGGCCAACGTCCTGACTTTC	CASSIGPGQGASGANVLTF
-	TRBV4-1	TRBJ2-1	-	TGCGCCAGCAGCCAAATCGTCCACAATGAGCAGTTCTTC	CASSQIVHNEQFF
-	TRBV6-5	TRBJ2-3	-	TGTGCCAGCACCGGGGACACAGATACGCAGTATTTT	CASTGDTDTQYF
-	TRBV11-3	TRBJ1-1	TRBD1	TGTGCCAGCAGCCTCGAACAGGGGCGGGGGAACACTGAAGCTTTCTTT	CASSLEQGRGNTEAFF
-	TRBV6-5	TRBJ1-5	-	TGTGCCAGCAGCGATACTTTTAGCAATCAGCCCCAGCATTTT	CASSDTFSNQPQHF
-	TRBV5-1	TRBJ2-1	TRBD1	TGCGCCAGCAGTCTAGACAGGGGGCCCAATGAGCAGTTCTTC	CASSLDRGPNEQFF
-	TRBV4-1	TRBJ2-7	TRBD1	TGCGCCAGCAGCCAAGGAATAGTGGAACAGGGGGCTTACGAGCAGTACTTC	CASSQGIVEQGAYEQYF
-	TRBV2	TRBJ2-7	TRBD2	TGTGCCAGCAGTGAAGGACTAGCAAGCTCCTACGAGCAGTACTTC	CASSEGLASSYEQYF
-	TRBV5-6	TRBJ2-3	TRBD1	TGTGCCAGCAGCGGGACAGGGAGGGATACGCAGTATTTT	CASSGTGRDTQYF
-	TRBV27	TRBJ2-1	TRBD2	TGTGCCAGCAGTTCGGGACTAGCGGGGCCCCAGTTCTTC	CASSSGLAGPQFF
once	TRBV11-2	TRBJ2-7	TRBD1	TGTGCCAGCAGCTTCCAGGGACAGGTCCGGTCCTACGAGCAGTACTTC	CASSFQGQVRSYEQYF
-	TRBV7-8	TRBJ1-6	-	TGTGCCAGCAGCTTATTGGGACACCTTGCAGACTATAATTCACCCCTCCACTTT	CASSLLGHLADYNSPLHF
once	TRBV6-1	TRBJ1-2	TRBD1	TGTGCCAGCACTAGGGACAGGGGGCCCTATGGCTACACCTTC	CASTRDRGPYGYTF
once	TRBV5-6	TRBJ2-3	TRBD2	TGTGCCAGCAGCTGGAGACTAGCGGGGCCGACAGATACGCAGTATTTT	CASSWRLAGPTDTQYF
-	TRBV4-1	TRBJ2-1	-	TGCGCCAGCAGCCAAGCGGCAGGAGGCTCCTACAATGAGCAGTTCTTC	CASSQAAGGSYNEQFF
-	TRBV19	TRBJ2-7	-	TGTGCCAGTAGCGGACTTCCCATTTTCCACGAGCAGTACTTC	CASSGLPIFHEQYF
-	TRBV30	TRBJ2-7	-	TGTGCCTGGAGTCCACCCACGGGACAAGTCAGCTTC	CAWSPPTGQVSF